The rows below give T cell receptor beta chains drawn from one sample of a study of blood T cell repertoires in COVID-19. Some clones are missing from TCRdb's copy, which holds only in-frame ones; the method was immunoSEQ multiplex PCR. In the table there are around 260,000 clones, 80% to 90% of which are singletons. Material: PBMCs or T cells enriched from blood (not recorded which). All receptors derive from a woman aged 25 to 39 who had recovered from COVID-19. The CDR3 runs from the conserved cysteine through the conserved F or W. D genes are given only for firm matches. Clone size appears in some rows only: once, few, many, or a class for an expanded clone.

>NA|TRBJ1-4|TRBV6-5|NA
TGTGCCAGCAGAACGTACGGTGCAACTAATGAAAAACTGTTTTTT
CASRTYGATNEKLFF
>NA|TRBJ1-1|TRBV28|TRBD1
TGTGCCAGCTTCGAGGGGGCGAACACTGAAGCTTTCTTT
CASFEGANTEAFF
>NA|TRBJ1-5|TRBV27|TRBD1
TGTGCCAGCAGTAACGACAGGGTTGGACAGCCCCAGCATTTT
CASSNDRVGQPQHF
>few|TRBJ1-2|TRBV28|NA
TGTGCCAGCATCCTGGGGGGGACCCTAACTAACTATGGCTACACCTTC
CASILGGTLTNYGYTF
>NA|TRBJ2-1|TRBV30|TRBD2
TGTGCCTGGGCGGGGGGCTTGAGGTCCTACAATGAGCAGTTCTTC
CAWAGGLRSYNEQFF
>NA|TRBJ2-3|TRBV4-1|TRBD1
TGCGCCAGCAGCCGATCGAGGCCGGGACAGGGCACAGATACGCAGTATTTT
CASSRSRPGQGTDTQYF
>once|TRBJ2-5|TRBV9|TRBD1
TGTGCCAGCAGCGTAGGGGCAGGGGGCGTAGAGACCCAGTACTTC
CASSVGAGGVETQYF
>NA|TRBJ1-3|TRBV7-6|TRBD1
TGTGCCAGCAGCCATCTCAGACAGGGGGCGCGGGGAAACACCATATATTTT
CASSHLRQGARGNTIYF
>NA|TRBJ2-1|TRBV2|TRBD2
TGTGCCAGCAGTGCCTCCAGCGGGGGGGCTGGTGAGCAGTTCTTC
CASSASSGGAGEQFF
>NA|TRBJ2-7|TRBV12-3/TRBV12-4|NA
TGTGCCAGCAGTCTCCTGGACAGAGGCGAGCAGTACTTC
CASSLLDRGEQYF
>NA|TRBJ1-3|TRBV28|NA
TGTGCCAGCAGGGTTGAGGACACCATATATTTT
CASRVEDTIYF
>NA|TRBJ1-4|TRBV9|NA
TGTGCCAGCAGCGTCTTCGGGGGGAGCGCAACTAATGAAAAACTGTTTTTT
CASSVFGGSATNEKLFF
>NA|TRBJ2-7|TRBV27|TRBD1
TGTGCCAGCAGTTTATCGCCCGGGACAGGGACCTACGAGCAGTACTTC
CASSLSPGTGTYEQYF
>NA|TRBJ2-3|TRBV15|TRBD1
TGTGCCACACGCGGACAGGGAAACACAGATACGCAGTATTTT
CATRGQGNTDTQYF
>NA|TRBJ1-4|TRBV28|TRBD1
TGTGCCAGCAGTTTAAGAGGGGGCGAAGAAAAACTGTTTTTT
CASSLRGGEEKLFF
>NA|TRBJ2-3|TRBV10-1|TRBD1
TGCGCCAGCAGTGTAGGGACAGGGGGGACAGATACGCAGTATTTT
CASSVGTGGTDTQYF
>NA|TRBJ1-2|TRBV20-1|NA
TGCAGTGCTAGTGGGTCTGACGGGGACTATGGCTACACCTTC
CSASGSDGDYGYTF
>NA|TRBJ2-5|TRBV9|NA
TGTGCCAGCAGCCCCACTAGCATCGAGACCCAGTACTTC
CASSPTSIETQYF
>NA|TRBJ2-1|TRBV28|TRBD2
TGTGCCAGCAGTCAAGTTAGAGTCCGACTAGCGGGAGGGCCAGGCAATGAGCAGTTCTTC
CASSQVRVRLAGGPGNEQFF
>NA|TRBJ2-7|TRBV3-1/TRBV3-2|NA
TGTGCCAGCAGCTTACGGGGAGTCGAGCAGTACTTC
CASSLRGVEQYF
>NA|TRBJ1-2|TRBV28|NA
TGTGCCAGCAGTTTATATCTGCGGGGCTACACCTTC
CASSLYLRGYTF
>NA|TRBJ2-2|TRBV7-2|NA
TGTGCCAGCAGCCCGCCAGGGGGGCCAGTTAGAGAGCTGTTTTTT
CASSPPGGPVRELFF
>once|TRBJ2-7|TRBV5-6|TRBD1
TGTGCCAGCAGCTTGACAGGGGGCGCCTCCTACGAGCAGTACTTC
CASSLTGGASYEQYF
>few|TRBJ1-2|TRBV3-1/TRBV3-2|NA
TGTGCCAGCAGCCTCGACTGGCCGGGGTTTGGTGGCTACACCTTC
CASSLDWPGFGGYTF
>NA|TRBJ1-1|TRBV5-6|NA
TGTGCCAGCAGCTATGGGACATTGAACACTGAAGCTTTCTTT
CASSYGTLNTEAFF
>once|TRBJ2-1|TRBV5-4|TRBD2
TGTGCCAGCAGCCCGCGGGGAGCGGGGGACAATGAGCAGTTCTTC
CASSPRGAGDNEQFF
>NA|TRBJ2-4|TRBV28|NA
TGTGCCAGCAGTTTATCAGAGGAGGGAGCCAAAAACATTCAGTACTTC
CASSLSEEGAKNIQYF
>NA|TRBJ1-6|TRBV28|TRBD1
TGTGCCAGCAGTTTAAATCAGGGGGCCCGATCACCCCTCCACTTT
CASSLNQGARSPLHF
>NA|TRBJ2-5|TRBV7-2|NA
TGTGCCAGCAGCTTATACTCGGGGAGGGAGACCCAGTACTTC
CASSLYSGRETQYF
>NA|TRBJ2-7|TRBV28|NA
TGTGCCAGCAGTTTTAACAGGGAGCCGGTCCCCAGGGGCAATACCTACGAGCAGTACTTC
CASSFNREPVPRGNTYEQYF
>NA|TRBJ1-4|TRBV7-2|NA
TGTGCCAGCAGATCCGGACAGTTGAATGAAAAACTGTTTTTT
CASRSGQLNEKLFF
>NA|TRBJ2-1|TRBV4-2|TRBD2
TGTGCCAGCAGCCACTCCGGGACTATCTACAATGAGCAGTTCTTC
CASSHSGTIYNEQFF
>NA|TRBJ1-5|TRBV3-1/TRBV3-2|TRBD1
TGTGCCAGCAGCCAGGGGACAGTCGACATTAGCAATCAGCCCCAGCATTTT
CASSQGTVDISNQPQHF
>NA|TRBJ1-6|TRBV7-2|TRBD1
TGTGCCAGCAGCTCGCGGACAGGAAACCCTAATTCACCCCTCCACTTT
CASSSRTGNPNSPLHF
>NA|TRBJ2-7|TRBV18|NA
TGTGCCAGCTCACCACTCTGGAGTGCGGGGGAGAGGGGGGAGCAGTACTTC
CASSPLWSAGERGEQYF
>NA|TRBJ2-5|TRBV28|TRBD1
TGTGCCAGCAGTGTAAACCGGGACAGGGTTTTAGGTTATGAAGAGACCCAGTACTTC
CASSVNRDRVLGYEETQYF
>NA|TRBJ2-1|TRBV7-6|TRBD2
TGTGCCAGCAGCTTAACAGCGGGGGTTTTCTACAATGAGCAGTTCTTC
CASSLTAGVFYNEQFF
>NA|TRBJ1-1|TRBV5-4|TRBD1
TGTGCCCTTACGGGGGCAGGGGGTAGGAACACTGAAGCTTTCTTT
CALTGAGGRNTEAFF
>NA|TRBJ2-3|TRBV7-9|TRBD2
TGTGCCAGCAGCGATAAGCGGGAGGGCACAGATACGCAGTATTTT
CASSDKREGTDTQYF
>NA|TRBJ1-4|TRBV5-1|TRBD1
TGCGCCAGCAGCTTGGGATGGACAGGCGGTGAAAAACTGTTTTTT
CASSLGWTGGEKLFF
>NA|TRBJ2-5|TRBV5-5|NA
TGTGCCAGCAGCCCTGGTGGTCGGGAAGAGACCCAGTACTTC
CASSPGGREETQYF
>NA|TRBJ1-6|TRBV28|NA
TGTGCCAGCACCGAACCCAGGGATATCAGTTCACCCCTCCACTTT
CASTEPRDISSPLHF
>few|TRBJ1-5|TRBV20-1|NA
TGCAGTGCTAGTCACCAGGGGAACCAGCCCCAGCATTTT
CSASHQGNQPQHF
>NA|TRBJ2-1|TRBV24-1|NA
TGTGCCACCAGCGAACAGGGGGAGGGAGGCAATGAGCAGTTCTTC
CATSEQGEGGNEQFF
>NA|TRBJ2-1|TRBV4-1|TRBD2
TGCGCCAGCAGCCGGATAGCGGGAGCCGGAAACAATGAGCAGTTCTTC
CASSRIAGAGNNEQFF
>NA|TRBJ2-7|TRBV10-3|TRBD2
TGTGCCATCAGTGAGACCACCCACGGACCAGCGGGGGGGCCCCTTTCCTACGAGCAGTACTTC
CAISETTHGPAGGPLSYEQYF
>NA|TRBJ2-1|TRBV15|NA
TGTGCCACCAGCAGAGACAGGGTCAATGAGCAGTTCTTC
CATSRDRVNEQFF
>NA|TRBJ2-1|TRBV30|NA
TGTGCCTGGTGTGGCGTGCCAGGGTACGATGAGCAGTTCTTC
CAWCGVPGYDEQFF
>once|TRBJ2-7|TRBV4-1|TRBD1
TGCGCCAGCAGCCAACCTCGACAGGGCGACGAGCAGTACTTC
CASSQPRQGDEQYF
>NA|TRBJ1-5|TRBV15|NA
TGTGCCACCAGCAGAGCGGGATTCAATCAGCCCCAGCATTTT
CATSRAGFNQPQHF
>NA|TRBJ1-1|TRBV19|NA
TGTGCCACTATTGGGCAGGCGAACGCTGAAGCTTTCTTT
CATIGQANAEAFF
>NA|TRBJ1-1|TRBV6-5|NA
TGTGCCAGCAGTCCTCCCCTCCGGGGGGCCACTGAAGCTTTCTTT
CASSPPLRGATEAFF
>NA|TRBJ1-1|TRBV10-3|NA
TGTGCCATCAGTGACTCAGCGGACAGAGTACCTGAAGCTTTCTTT
CAISDSADRVPEAFF
>NA|TRBJ2-3|TRBV16|NA
TGTGCCAGCAGCCAATCAGCGGGCCTAAACACAGATACGCAGTATTTT
CASSQSAGLNTDTQYF
>NA|TRBJ1-5|TRBV28|NA
TGTGCCAGCACCTCTAATAGAGGGAGGAGAAAGCCCCAGCATTTT
CASTSNRGRRKPQHF
>NA|TRBJ1-1|TRBV6-6|NA
TGTGCCAGCAGTACACAGGGACGGACTGAAGCTTTCTTT
CASSTQGRTEAFF
>NA|TRBJ2-1|TRBV6-5|NA
TGTGCCAGCAAAGGAGTCGATGAGCAGTTCTTC
CASKGVDEQFF